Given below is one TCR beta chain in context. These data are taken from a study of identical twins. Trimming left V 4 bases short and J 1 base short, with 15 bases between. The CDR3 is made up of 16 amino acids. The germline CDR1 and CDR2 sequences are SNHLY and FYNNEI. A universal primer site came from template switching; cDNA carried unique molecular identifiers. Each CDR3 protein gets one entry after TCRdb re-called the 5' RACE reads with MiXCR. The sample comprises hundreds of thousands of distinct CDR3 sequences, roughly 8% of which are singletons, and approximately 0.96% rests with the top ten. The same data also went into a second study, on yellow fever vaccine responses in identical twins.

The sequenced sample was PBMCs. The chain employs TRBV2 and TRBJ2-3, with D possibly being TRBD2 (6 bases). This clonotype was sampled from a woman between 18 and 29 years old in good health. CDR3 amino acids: CASSGIQRVGTDTQYF. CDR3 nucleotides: TGTGCCAGCAGTGGGATTCAGCGGGTGGGCACAGATACGCAGTATTTT.